A single sample is the source of the 14 T cell receptor beta chains below, sequenced in a study of blood T cell repertoires in COVID-19. Measured with immunoSEQ multiplex PCR; TCRdb has only the in-frame clones, and not every one. The top ten hold around 20% of the sample, which has about 94,000 clones, roughly 80% seen once. Sequencing input: peripheral blood. These receptors originate from a human donor in a cohort sampled during active COVID-19.

The chain links TRBV11-1 to TRBJ2-7; 13 bases match TRBD2. Trimming at V came to 5 bases and at J to 5 bases, leaving 9 bases not matched to a gene. Germline-derived CDR1 and CDR2 are SGHAT and FQDESV (reference sequence). The CDR3 length is 16 residues. CDR3 residues: CASSPGLAGKEDEQYF. DNA for the CDR3: TGTGCCAGCAGCCCGGGACTAGCGGGAAAGGAGGACGAGCAGTACTTC.

The chain recombines TRBV10-3 with TRBJ2-1; 8 nucleotides match TRBD2. The CDR3 covers 15 residues. V shed 6 bases and J 5 bases; nucleotides not matched to a gene: 9. Germline V CDR1 and CDR2: ENHRY, SYGVKD. CDR3 region: CAISPTSGANNEQFF. CDR3 in DNA: TGTGCCATCAGCCCCACTAGCGGAGCTAACAATGAGCAGTTCTTC.

The genes are TRBV10-3 and TRBJ2-7; TRBD1 might be the D (6 bases). CDR3 size: 15 residues. The germline V gene has CDR1 ENHRY and CDR2 SYGVKD. Trimming took off 6 bases at V and 3 bases at J, with 18 bases between the two ends. CDR3 DNA sequence: TGTGCCATCAGCGCGGGTGGGGGACACGGCTACGAGCAGTACTTC. Protein sequence: CAISAGGGHGYEQYF.

The rearrangement joins TRBV7-9 to TRBJ1-2, with 11 bases lining up with TRBD1. The CDR3 contains 14 residues. After removal of 6 bases from V and 7 bases from J, the junction contained 7 bases not matched to a gene. The germline CDR1 and CDR2 sequences are SEHNR and FQNEAQ (reference sequence). For the CDR3, the DNA is TGTGCCAGCAGTCTGGGACAGGGGGGAGGTGGCTACACCTTC. Translating it yields CASSLGQGGGGYTF.

The rearrangement joins TRBV21-1 to TRBJ2-7; TRBD2 is the table's D call, not checked against the DNA. TRBV21-1 is labeled a pseudogene. The length of the CDR3 is 14 residues. The CDR3 reads CASRKKGGGYEQYF. The CDR3 DNA is TGTGCCAGCAGGAAAAAAGGGGGGGGCTACGAGCAGTACTTC.

The chain couples TRBV5-1 to TRBJ2-5; D is unresolved. The CDR3 sequence is 13 residues long. From germline, CDR1 is SGHRS and CDR2 YFSETQ. The V gene lost 4 bases and the J gene lost 5 bases, with 12 bases spanning the gap. This CDR3 reads CASSRKGGETQYF. The CDR3 DNA is TGCGCCAGCAGCAGGAAAGGCGGTGAGACCCAGTACTTC.

This clone was counted between two and nine times. The chain carries TRBV3-1 (or the pseudogene TRBV3-2) and TRBJ1-2, with D unclear. Deletions cut 1 base from V and 4 bases from J, with 7 bases between. CDR3 length: 13 amino acids. CDR1 is LGHDT and CDR2 is YNNKEL in the germline V gene (reference sequence). The CDR3 is CASSQATPYGYTF. The CDR3 bases are TGTGCCAGCAGCCAAGCGACACCCTATGGCTACACCTTC.

The gene calls are TRBV27 and TRBJ1-3; TRBD1 matches at 8 bases. The CDR3 spans 16 residues. V lost 5 bases, J lost 1 base, and 7 bases stayed unmatched. Germline loops: CDR1 MNHEY, CDR2 SMNVEV (reference sequence). The CDR3 protein is CASSPGQGQSGNTIYF. The CDR3 bases are TGTGCCAGCAGTCCCGGACAGGGACAATCTGGAAACACCATATATTTT.

V and J are TRBV10-3 and TRBJ2-7, with D tentatively TRBD1 (5 bases). The CDR3 totals 15 residues. In germline, CDR1 is ENHRY, CDR2 SYGVKD. V lost 5 bases and J 0 bases, leaving 14 bases between the germline ends. CDR3 amino acids: CAISPMGRSSYEQYF. The CDR3 nucleotides read TGTGCCATCAGTCCTATGGGGCGAAGCTCCTACGAGCAGTACTTC.

The rearrangement uses TRBV5-1 and TRBJ2-7; 11 nucleotides match TRBD2. The CDR3 consists of 14 residues. Trimming took 4 bases from V and 7 from J; bases not matched to a gene: 7. In germline, CDR1 is SGHRS, CDR2 YFSETQ. CDR3 sequence: CASSPLAGEGEQYF. The CDR3 DNA reads TGCGCCAGCAGCCCACTAGCGGGAGAGGGGGAGCAGTACTTC.

The rearrangement links TRBV27 to TRBJ2-1, with D possibly being TRBD1 (5 bases). The CDR3 contains 13 residues. Germline CDR1 and CDR2: MNHEY and SMNVEV (reference sequence). Deletions cut 5 bases from V and 8 bases from J, with 13 bases between. CDR3 DNA: TGTGCCAGCAGTCGTACAGGCTTCTATGAGCAGTTCTTC. Protein sequence: CASSRTGFYEQFF.

J is TRBJ1-6 and V is TRBV5-4; 7 nucleotides line up with TRBD1. Germline values: CDR1 SGHNT, CDR2 YYREEE (reference sequence). J was trimmed by 13 bases and V by 1 base; bases with no gene match: 8. CDR3 size: 14 residues. This CDR3 is CASSLPTGPEPLHF. The CDR3 DNA reads as TGTGCCAGCAGCTTGCCGACAGGGCCTGAGCCCCTCCACTTT.

This clone has a single count. The chain has TRBV5-8 and TRBJ2-6, with TRBD1 matching over 7 bases. CDR3 length: 16 amino acids. Germline assignment: CDR1 SGHTS and CDR2 YDEGEE. The junction had 9 bases not matched to a gene; V was cut back by 8 bases and J by 1 base. The CDR3 spells CASIRQGGSGANVLTF. Here the CDR3 DNA reads TGTGCCAGTATCCGACAGGGTGGTTCTGGGGCCAACGTCCTGACTTTC.

The rearrangement joins TRBV28 to TRBJ1-2, with a possible D match to TRBD1 (6 bases). The CDR3 covers 15 residues. Trimming took off 6 bases at V and 9 bases at J, with 23 bases between the two ends. Germline V gene data show CDR1 as MDHEN and CDR2 as SYDVKM. In DNA, the CDR3 is TGTGCCAGCAGCCCCGGTGGGGGGCGGGGGATTAGCTACACCTTC. This sequence encodes CASSPGGGRGISYTF.